The 8 T cell receptor beta chains listed next were all sequenced from one sample in a study of OX40 agonist ivuxolimab in advanced cancers. TCRdb's copy holds only in-frame clones and misses some; the assay was immunoSEQ multiplex PCR. The table records 45,000 to 55,000 clones, around 84% of them present only once. Material: CD4+ or CD8+ T cells sorted from blood, obtained in a trial of the OX40 agonist ivuxolimab. These receptors originate from an adult with an advanced solid tumor such as melanoma, head and neck, liver or kidney cancer.

In its sample, this clone was seen once. The gene calls are TRBV4-3 and TRBJ2-3; D remains ambiguous. Trimming cost V 5 bases and J 4 bases, with 22 bases left between them. The CDR3 sequence is 17 residues long. CDR1 LGHNA and CDR2 YSLEER come from the germline V gene. CDR3 region: CASSSAWEEHIADTQYF. The DNA of the CDR3 is TGCGCCAGCAGCTCGGCCTGGGAAGAGCATATCGCAGATACGCAGTATTTT.

The gene calls are TRBV5-5 and TRBJ1-4, with TRBD1 matching over 12 bases. CDR1 and CDR2 (germline): SGHKS, YYEKEE (reference sequence). The CDR3 length is 17 residues. V dropped 4 bases and J dropped 6; count of bases not matched to a gene: 10. CDR3 sequence reads: CASSPGQGALSYEKLFF. For the CDR3, the DNA is TGTGCCAGCAGCCCGGGACAGGGGGCCCTCTCATATGAAAAACTGTTTTTT.

The chain couples TRBV5-1 to TRBJ2-5; 9 bases match TRBD1. The ends lost 4 bases at V and 5 bases at J; junction bases unmatched: 6. The germline V gene encodes CDR1 SGHRS and CDR2 YFSETQ. This CDR3 region has 14 residues. The CDR3 sequence is CASSKTGGQETQYF. The DNA of the CDR3 is TGCGCCAGCAGCAAGACAGGGGGTCAGGAGACCCAGTACTTC.

V is TRBV18 and J is TRBJ2-2; D is unresolved. Trimming removed 0 bases at V and 0 bases at J, with 8 bases between. This CDR3 comprises 16 residues. The germline CDR1 and CDR2 sequences are KGHSH and LQKENI. CDR3 bases: TGTGCCAGCTCACCACCCGGCGGTGCGAACACCGGGGAGCTGTTTTTT. As protein: CASSPPGGANTGELFF.

This chain links TRBV27 with TRBJ2-4; D could derive from TRBD1 or TRBD2 (5 bases each). V shed 3 bases and J shed 7 bases, with 16 bases lying between them. The CDR3 length is 15 residues. The germline V gene has CDR1 MNHEY and CDR2 SMNVEV (reference sequence). The CDR3 region has the DNA TGTGCCAGCAGTTTGTGGGGGAGCGCTGACAACATTCAGTACTTC. It yields the protein CASSLWGSADNIQYF.

The rearrangement uses TRBV10-3 and TRBJ1-2; 9 bases map to TRBD1. The CDR3 contains 23 residues. Germline CDR1 and CDR2: ENHRY and SYGVKD. V lost 3 bases and J lost 1; bases outside the gene matches: 27. CDR3 residues: CAISDELRDRVDFLGGSNYGYTF. For the CDR3, the DNA is TGTGCCATCAGTGATGAGTTAAGGGACAGGGTAGACTTCCTAGGAGGAAGTAACTATGGCTACACCTTC.

The J gene is TRBJ2-7, the V gene TRBV11-3, with D unclear. The CDR3 runs to 15 residues. The germline gives CDR1 SGHNT, CDR2 YENEEA. The V end was cut by 1 base, the J end by 4 bases, with 14 bases between. This CDR3 is CASSLGWQLRYEQYF. CDR3 bases: TGTGCCAGCAGCTTAGGTTGGCAGTTAAGGTACGAGCAGTACTTC.

The V gene is TRBV7-2, the J gene TRBJ2-4; perhaps TRBD2 as D (6 bases). Germline CDR1 SGHTA, CDR2 FQGNSA. CDR3 length: 17 residues. The V and J ends lost 4 bases and 1 base respectively, with 17 bases between them. CDR3 region: CASSSPGLQGAKNIQYF. DNA of the CDR3: TGTGCCAGCAGCTCTCCGGGACTCCAGGGTGCCAAAAACATTCAGTACTTC.